This T cell receptor beta chain was observed in a study of human T cells and chemical hapten exposure. Study at large: 2% DPC applied to an approximately 2 cm by approximately 2 cm arm area sensitized donors. Patches with 0.01% DPC went on the upper back, and the tests were read at 6 days. Regarding the study as a whole: There was no change with DPC sensitization in TCRs above 1 in 1000 frequency. Expanded TCR counts at PT1 went up together with patch test score, a positive correlation.

TCRdb re-analysed the RACE reads in MiXCR, keeping a single row per CDR3 protein. This sample carries under 85,000 distinct CDR3 sequences, under 13% of them seen once, and the ten largest clones take approximately 7%. Time point denoted: patch test 2, 6 weeks after DPC sensitization. Treatment here: therapeutic diphenylcyclopropenone sensitization with weekly scalp DPC. This clonotype was observed at least ten times. Its specificity is unknown. Trimming took 4 bases from V and 3 from J; bases not matched to a gene: 2. This CDR3 contains 14 residues. From germline, CDR1 is SGHDT and CDR2 YYEEEE. The V call is TRBV5-6, the J call TRBJ1-1, with 11 bases lining up with TRBD1. This TCR was sampled from a woman between 50 and 59 years old with alopecia areata. Some clones in this sample may be carry-over from other donors' samples. The specimen was whole blood, collected in connection with sensitization to the hapten diphenylcyclopropenone (DPC). CDR3 sequence: CASSGDRGDTEAFF. In nucleotides, the CDR3 is TGTGCCAGCAGCGGGGACAGGGGGGACACTGAAGCTTTCTTT.